These T cell receptor beta chains were read from a single sample in a study of blood T cell repertoires in COVID-19. Measured with immunoSEQ multiplex PCR; TCRdb has only the in-frame clones, and not every one. The sample holds under 300,000 clones, roughly 80% seen once. The sample taken for sequencing was peripheral blood. The receptors were sampled from a woman in her sixties or seventies with active or convalescent COVID-19. Both conserved end residues are part of each CDR3.

v_gene,len,CDR3aa
TRBV18,13,CASSLQGNEKLFF
TRBV19,18,CASSIDNRGRLANYGYTF
TRBV9,17,CASSVEGSGGAGETQYF
TRBV19,14,CASSIGGAVYGYTF
TRBV11-3,15,CASSPWGVNGNTIYF
TRBV11-2,15,CASSLFPGGRETQYF
TRBV19,13,CATRTGGNYGYTF
TRBV6-4,15,CASSDPTGRVGGYTF
TRBV2,17,CASRERTSGGRQETQYF
TRBV7-2,13,CASSFTSVGEQYF
TRBV4-2,15,CASSLGDRGHQPQHF
TRBV3-1/TRBV3-2,15,CASSQGGGHNSPLHF
TRBV3-1/TRBV3-2,14,CASSQVNRDSPLHF
TRBV18,14,CASSPEVSNSPLHF
TRBV4-1,17,CASSQDVGRGFTDTQYF
TRBV5-1,14,CASSLGQTNNEQFF
TRBV3-1/TRBV3-2,13,CASSQALYEKLFF
TRBV7-6,16,CASSPTRTSGQETQYF
TRBV11-3,14,CASSFRRLEDTQYF
TRBV2,15,CANLVQGLAKETQYF
TRBV9,17,CASSVVPSNSGANVLTF
TRBV7-6,16,CASSAYGGRSTGELFF
TRBV14,18,CASARRDDLQGCGNTIYF
TRBV30,15,CAWRTPAKSSYEQYF
TRBV24-1,14,CATSEGGRLPEQFF
TRBV19,15,CASSITGYSNQPQHF
TRBV11-2,15,CASSLGAPGNYGYTF
TRBV23-1,15,CASSRLGRANQPQHF
TRBV4-1,16,CASSQVKRGGPGELFF
TRBV11-2,14,CASSSLDRVYEQYF
TRBV6-5,15,CASRQGGLVNTEAFF
TRBV29-1,14,CSVEGGDSGNTIYF